One and the same sample provided the 6 T cell receptor beta chains below, sequenced in a study of OX40 agonist ivuxolimab in advanced cancers. Produced via immunoSEQ multiplex PCR; TCRdb's table is partial and in-frame only. This repertoire shows 55,000 to 80,000 clones, roughly 90% found once; its top ten account for 0.5% to 0.75%. Sample: CD4+ or CD8+ T cells sorted from blood, taken in a trial of the OX40 agonist ivuxolimab. The receptor set was obtained from an adult with an advanced solid tumor such as melanoma, head and neck, liver or kidney cancer.

The gene calls are TRBV2 and TRBJ1-5; TRBD1 is a possible D gene (6 bases). V was pared by 5 bases and J by 1 base, with 12 bases between. CDR1 is SNHLY, CDR2 FYNNEI, per germline. The CDR3 has 15 residues. CDR3 amino acids: CASSLKGGSNQPQHF. As DNA, the CDR3 is TGTGCCAGCAGTTTAAAGGGGGGAAGCAATCAGCCCCAGCATTTT.

In regard to this clone: One end of the junction varies from germline; a read error may be responsible. CDR3 sequence (DNA): TGTGCCAACTCACCTGCCAGGGACGAGCAGTACTTC. Translated: CANSPARDEQYF. V usage is TRBV18 and J usage is TRBJ2-7; weak D call: TRBD1 (5 bases). CDR3 length: 12 amino acids. From germline, CDR1 is KGHSH and CDR2 LQKENI.

The chain joins TRBV5-1 to TRBJ1-1; 7 nucleotides agree with TRBD1. The length of the CDR3 is 14 residues. Germline V gene lookup returns CDR1 SGHRS and CDR2 YFSETQ. V shed 7 bases, J shed 1 base, and the junction held 7 bases outside the gene matches. The DNA for the CDR3 is TGCGCCAGCGGTCCAGGGGGGTGGAACACTGAAGCTTTCTTT. Its protein is CASGPGGWNTEAFF.

The chain couples TRBV11-3 to TRBJ1-1, with D hard to call. Germline CDR1 reads SGHNT; CDR2 reads YENEEA. Trimming shortened V by 5 bases and J by 1 base, and 11 bases separated the two germline ends. This CDR3 has 14 residues. The CDR3 reads CASSPREQNTEAFF. CDR3 bases: TGTGCCAGCAGCCCGAGGGAACAGAACACTGAAGCTTTCTTT.

This sequence joins TRBV6-5 and TRBJ2-3; no clear D. CDR3 length: 10 amino acids. CDR1 is MNHEY and CDR2 is SVGAGI in the germline V gene. Trimming shortened V by 11 bases and J by 6 bases, and 9 bases separated the two germline ends. In DNA, the CDR3 is TGTGCCCCCCCCCGGGATACGCAGTATTTT. It translates to CAPPRDTQYF.

The V and J genes are TRBV11-3 and TRBJ2-5, with D possibly called TRBD1 or TRBD2 (7 bases each). This CDR3 comprises 16 residues. V was clipped by 3 bases and J by 3 bases, with 17 bases between them. Germline lookup yields CDR1 SGHNT and CDR2 YENEEA. In nucleotides, the CDR3 is TGTGCCAGCAGCTTCCGCGGGAGTCAGGGGGAAGAGACCCAGTACTTC. Its translation is CASSFRGSQGEETQYF. Variable domain in full (rest from reference TRBV11-3 and TRBJ2-5): EAGVVQSPRYKIIEKKQPVAFWCNPISGHNTLYWYLQNLGQGPELLIRYENEEAVDDSQLPKDRFSAERLKGVDSTLKIQPAELGDSAVYLCASSFRGSQGEETQYFGPGTRLLVL.